This passage covers 15 T cell receptor beta chains from one sample sequenced in a study of cytomegalovirus exposure and HLA in healthy donors. The study ran its PCR with 60 Vbeta and 13 Jbeta primers. Produced via immunoSEQ multiplex PCR; TCRdb's table is partial and in-frame only. The sample lists 110,000 to 150,000 clones, around 72% occurring once. Input material: PBMCs. The receptors come from a man aged 35 to 55 in good health and CMV-seronegative.

V usage is TRBV28 and J usage is TRBJ2-1, with D hard to call. Germline V gene data show CDR1 as MDHEN and CDR2 as SYDVKM. Between the trimmed V and J ends, which lost 2 bases and 2 bases, there was a span of 13 bases. The CDR3 runs to 16 residues. Here the CDR3 reads CASSLPHYRTYNEQFF. The CDR3 DNA is TGTGCCAGCAGTTTACCTCACTACCGCACCTACAATGAGCAGTTCTTC.

This clone has just a few counts. The J gene is TRBJ1-4, the V gene TRBV5-6; D is perhaps TRBD1 (5 bases). CDR1 is SGHDT and CDR2 is YYEEEE in the germline V gene. V dropped 0 bases and J dropped 6 bases, with 15 bases sitting between them. The CDR3 loop spans 16 amino acids. The CDR3 region has the DNA TGTGCCAGCAGCTTGGCTGGTCAGGGATATGATGAAAAACTGTTTTTT. Translated, it gives CASSLAGQGYDEKLFF.

This chain uses TRBV15 with TRBJ1-1; D may be TRBD1 (5 bases). The germline V gene encodes CDR1 LNHNV and CDR2 YYDKDF (reference sequence). The CDR3 is made up of 15 amino acids. Trimming removed 0 bases from V and 6 bases from J, with 14 bases in between. The CDR3 nucleotides are TGTGCCACCAGCAGAGATCGGGGGGGGTTCTCTGAAGCTTTCTTT. The encoded protein is CATSRDRGGFSEAFF.

The J gene is TRBJ2-1, the V gene TRBV10-2; D is perhaps TRBD2 (6 bases). Germline V lookup: CDR1 WSHSY, CDR2 SAAADI. V shed 2 bases and J shed 5 bases, with 13 bases lying between them. The CDR3 has 15 residues. CDR3 residues: CASSENPGLHNEQFF. The CDR3 DNA is TGCGCCAGCAGTGAGAACCCGGGACTGCACAATGAGCAGTTCTTC.

V is TRBV9 and J is TRBJ2-3; TRBD1 might be the D (6 bases). CDR3 length: 17 residues. V dropped 0 bases and J dropped 5 bases, with 19 bases sitting between them. CDR1 is SGDLS, CDR2 YYNGEE, per germline. The CDR3 sequence is CASSVDSGHSRGDTQYF. In DNA, the CDR3 is TGTGCCAGCAGCGTAGACTCGGGACACTCCCGTGGAGATACGCAGTATTTT.

V and J are TRBV5-4 and TRBJ2-3; weak D call: TRBD1 (6 bases). Trimming shortened V by 0 bases and J by 2 bases, and 10 bases separated the two germline ends. The CDR3 consists of 15 residues. CDR1 is SGHNT and CDR2 is YYREEE in the germline V gene (reference sequence). CDR3 amino acids: CASSLDRAPTDTQYF. The CDR3 DNA reads as TGTGCCAGCAGCTTGGACAGGGCCCCCACAGATACGCAGTATTTT.

The chain employs TRBV6-6 and TRBJ1-2; D remains unclear. The germline CDR1 and CDR2 sequences are MNHNY and SVGAGI (reference sequence). There are 13 residues in the CDR3. The V end lost 6 bases, the J end lost 8 bases, and 16 bases lay between the germline ends. DNA of the CDR3: TGTGCCAGCAGCCCACTCCCTCAATTAGGCTACACCTTC. As protein: CASSPLPQLGYTF.

The CDR3 region has the DNA TGCGCCAGCAGCCAAACGGCGGGGGAATCACCCCTCCACTTT. Amino acid sequence: CASSQTAGESPLHF. The chain links TRBV4-1 to TRBJ1-6, with D possibly TRBD1 on 5 matching bases. V was cut by 2 bases and J by 10 bases, with 12 bases left in between. The CDR3 length is 14 residues. Germline V gene data show CDR1 as MGHRA and CDR2 as YSYEKL.

V gene TRBV5-8 combines with J gene TRBJ1-3; D is undetermined. The V gene's germline CDR1 is SGHTS and CDR2 YDEGEE. This CDR3 is built from 17 residues. V lost 0 bases and J 0 bases, leaving 13 bases between the germline ends. CDR3 nucleotides: TGTGCCAGCAGCTTGGGAGCAGGCCGTTTCTCTGGAAACACCATATATTTT. It translates to CASSLGAGRFSGNTIYF.

The CDR3 reads CASSPSPTGGDTDTQYF. The CDR3 DNA reads as TGTGCCAGCAGCCCATCCCCAACGGGAGGAGACACAGATACGCAGTATTTT. The V call is TRBV7-9, the J call TRBJ2-3, with 7 nucleotides matching TRBD2. V gave up 5 bases and J gave up 2 bases; unmatched junction bases: 13. Per germline, CDR1 SEHNR and CDR2 FQNEAQ (reference sequence). The CDR3 totals 17 residues.

This chain joins TRBV5-6 and TRBJ1-6; 10 bases are shared with TRBD1. The ends lost 3 bases at V and 10 bases at J; junction bases unmatched: 4. In germline, CDR1 is SGHDT, CDR2 YYEEEE. This CDR3 spans 14 amino acids. CDR3 nucleotide sequence: TGTGCCAGCAGCTGGGGACAGGGGAGGTCACCCCTCCACTTT. This gives the protein CASSWGQGRSPLHF.

This chain joins TRBV30 and TRBJ2-7, with 14 bases lining up with TRBD2. This CDR3 is built from 18 residues. Trimming removed 2 bases from V and 5 bases from J; junction bases left unmatched: 14. CDR1 and CDR2 from the germline V gene are GTSNPN and SVGIG (reference sequence). The CDR3 sequence: CAWSNWATSGRAAHEQYF. The DNA of the CDR3 is TGTGCCTGGAGTAACTGGGCGACTAGCGGGAGGGCCGCACACGAGCAGTACTTC.

Here the CDR3 reads CASSPGGQGAWGYTF. The CDR3 nucleotides are TGTGCCAGCAGTCCCGGGGGGCAGGGGGCGTGGGGCTACACCTTC. The V and J genes are TRBV25-1 and TRBJ1-2; 8 bases are a match to TRBD1. Germline V gives CDR1 MGHDK, CDR2 SYGVNS. The CDR3 covers 15 residues. Trimming cost V 5 bases and J 8 bases; bases outside gene matches: 13.

The V and J genes are TRBV5-1 and TRBJ2-7; 8 bases agree with TRBD1. The CDR3 spans 14 residues. With V trimmed by 0 bases and J by 5 bases, 4 bases remained unmatched. Per germline, CDR1 SGHRS and CDR2 YFSETQ. The CDR3 sequence is CASSLADRDHEQYF. For the CDR3, the DNA is TGCGCCAGCAGCTTGGCGGACAGGGACCACGAGCAGTACTTC.

The chain carries TRBV15 and TRBJ1-3, with D perhaps matching TRBD1 (5 bases). CDR3 length: 16 amino acids. V lost 0 bases, J lost 4 bases, and 13 bases lay in between. Germline V gene lookup returns CDR1 LNHNV and CDR2 YYDKDF (reference sequence). The CDR3 is CATSRDQSGWGNTIYF. In DNA, the CDR3 is TGTGCCACCAGCAGAGATCAGTCAGGGTGGGGAAACACCATATATTTT.